These 14 T cell receptor beta chains originate from one sample sequenced in a study of early T cells in non-severe SARS-CoV-2 infection. MiXCR was run by TCRdb on the 5' RACE reads, yielding one entry per CDR3 protein. The sample carries about 33,000 distinct CDR3 sequences, about 5% recorded once. Sample: whole blood. The receptors come from an adult who was a healthcare worker with PCR-confirmed SARS-CoV-2 infection or an uninfected control (not recorded which).

The genes are TRBV28 and TRBJ1-5; the D gene is possibly TRBD1 (6 bases). V lost 6 bases and J lost 5, with 14 bases in between. CDR3 size: 14 residues. Germline lookup yields CDR1 MDHEN and CDR2 SYDVKM. CDR3 loop: CASRIGQFHQPQHF. The CDR3 DNA reads TGTGCCAGCAGGATAGGACAGTTTCATCAGCCCCAGCATTTT.

This clonotype was counted only a few times. The CDR3 DNA sequence: TGTGCCAGCAGCGCGTACAATCCTGAGACCCAGTACTTC. The encoded protein is CASSAYNPETQYF. This chain links TRBV7-2 with TRBJ2-5; D is unclear. Trimming cost V 5 bases and J 5 bases, with 12 bases left between them. The CDR3 is 13 residues long. The germline V gene encodes CDR1 SGHTA and CDR2 FQGNSA. Full variable domain (rest looked up from reference TRBV7-2 and TRBJ2-5): GAGVSQSPSNKVTEKGKDVELRCDPISGHTALYWYRQSLGQGLEFLIYFQGNSAPDKSGLPSDRFSAERTGGSVSTLTIQRTQQEDSAVYLCASSAYNPETQYFGPGTRLLVL.

Ten or more counts support this clonotype. The chain links TRBV6-5 to TRBJ1-4; TRBD1 matches 9 bases. V gave up 6 bases and J gave up 10 bases; unmatched junction bases: 9. This CDR3 is built from 14 residues. Germline-derived CDR1 and CDR2 are MNHEY and SVGAGI. This CDR3 reads CASRSDRGQGKLFF. The CDR3 DNA is TGTGCCAGCAGGAGCGACAGGGGACAGGGAAAACTGTTTTTT.

The sample holds many counts of this clonotype. The genes are TRBV6-1 and TRBJ1-5, with D perhaps matching TRBD1 (5 bases). There are 13 residues in the CDR3. Trimming removed 3 bases at V and 3 bases at J, with 6 bases between. The V gene's germline CDR1 is MNHNS and CDR2 SASEGT. CDR3 sequence reads: CASSEDNNQPQHF. CDR3 bases: TGTGCCAGCAGTGAGGACAACAATCAGCCCCAGCATTTT.

This clonotype was counted a few times. The chain uses TRBV11-2 and TRBJ2-5; TRBD1 aligns across 9 bases. CDR1 is SGHAT, CDR2 FQNNGV, per germline. The CDR3 runs to 16 residues. V dropped 3 bases and J dropped 5; count of bases not matched to a gene: 10. CDR3 residues: CASSFLRDRVWETQYF. The DNA of the CDR3 is TGTGCCAGCAGCTTCCTGCGGGACAGGGTTTGGGAGACCCAGTACTTC.

This chain uses TRBV12-3 or TRBV12-4 with TRBJ2-3, with D possibly being TRBD2 (7 bases). Between the trimmed V and J ends, which lost 7 bases and 1 base, there was a span of 18 bases. The CDR3 runs to 16 residues. Written as DNA, the CDR3 is TGTGCCAGCACCACCCCACGGGGGGCTCGCACAGATACGCAGTATTTT. As protein: CASTTPRGARTDTQYF.

Only a few counts were recorded for this clonotype. The V and J genes are TRBV20-1 and TRBJ2-3; D ambiguous. CDR3 length: 15 residues. V was shortened by 4 bases and J by 2 bases, with 16 bases between the two germline ends. Germline V lookup: CDR1 DFQATT, CDR2 SNEGSKA (reference sequence). The CDR3 nucleotides read TGCAGTGCTAACTTCAGGAGCCTAACCACAGATACGCAGTATTTT. Translating gives CSANFRSLTTDTQYF.

In its sample, this clonotype was seen a few times. V usage is TRBV12-3 or TRBV12-4 and J usage is TRBJ1-1; D perhaps matches TRBD1 (5 bases). V was clipped by 7 bases and J by 3 bases, with 15 bases between them. The CDR3 is 14 amino acids. The CDR3 spells CASTTLLGDTEAFF. As DNA, the CDR3 is TGTGCCAGCACCACCCTCTTAGGGGACACTGAAGCTTTCTTT.

This clonotype was detected only a few times. The chain links TRBV2 to TRBJ2-4, with 7 bases identical to TRBD1. CDR3 length: 15 amino acids. The V gene's germline CDR1 is SNHLY and CDR2 FYNNEI. After removal of 7 bases from V and 10 bases from J, the junction contained 16 bases not matched to a gene. CDR3 sequence: CASNLDRSDSGIQYF. In nucleotides, the CDR3 is TGTGCCAGCAACCTGGACAGGAGCGACTCAGGGATTCAGTACTTC.

Many counts were recorded for this clonotype. V gene TRBV6-4 combines with J gene TRBJ2-3; 11 nucleotides match TRBD2. This CDR3 spans 14 amino acids. V was clipped by 5 bases and J by 3 bases; unmatched bases: 1. Germline loops: CDR1 MRHNA, CDR2 SNTAGT. As DNA, the CDR3 is TGTGCCAGCAGTACTAGCGGGGGTACAGATACGCAGTATTTT. Encoded protein: CASSTSGGTDTQYF.

This clonotype has ten or more counts. The chain uses TRBV18 and TRBJ1-1, with 9 bases lining up with TRBD1. V shed 3 bases and J 6 bases; nucleotides not matched to a gene: 2. In germline, CDR1 is KGHSH, CDR2 LQKENI. The CDR3 consists of 13 residues. The CDR3 DNA reads as TGTGCCAGCTCACCGGGACAGGGTTCTGAAGCTTTCTTT. Protein: CASSPGQGSEAFF.

This clonotype was seen at least ten times. The V call is TRBV12-3 or TRBV12-4, the J call TRBJ2-5, with D perhaps TRBD1 (6 bases). The CDR3 runs to 13 residues. The V and J ends lost 8 bases and 2 bases respectively, with 12 bases between them. CDR3 in DNA: TGTGCCAGCCAAGCGACAGGACAAGAGACCCAGTACTTC. It encodes CASQATGQETQYF.

This sequence joins TRBV6-6 and TRBJ1-1; TRBD1 is a possible D gene (6 bases). The germline V gene has CDR1 MNHNY and CDR2 SVGAGI (reference sequence). The CDR3 is 13 residues long. V was shortened by 8 bases and J by 5 bases, with 15 bases between the two germline ends. The CDR3 DNA follows: TGTGCCAGCGACGGGGGGCTGGGAACTGAAGCTTTCTTT. It specifies CASDGGLGTEAFF.

This clonotype was observed at least ten times. This sequence joins TRBV7-9 and TRBJ1-2, with a tentative D call TRBD1 (5 bases). The CDR3 is 16 residues long. Trimming pared 5 bases from V and 8 bases from J, leaving 24 bases between. Per the germline V gene, CDR1 is SEHNR and CDR2 is FQNEAQ (reference sequence). The CDR3 DNA sequence: TGTGCCAGCAGCCTCGCCCTGACAGAATCTCAGCGGGGCTACACCTTC. Protein: CASSLALTESQRGYTF.